This T cell receptor (beta chain) was captured by sequencing in a study of blood T cell repertoires in COVID-19. The wider study: Acute and convalescent COVID-19 samples came from the United States, Italy and Spain.

In regard to this clone: The junction differs from germline at one of its ends, possibly a read error.

This CDR3 contains 11 residues. Germline V CDR1 and CDR2: SGHAT, FQNNGV. Authors' processing steps: Counts of nucleated cells, estimated from reference gene primer amplification, were obtained. TCRdb's table, derived via immunoSEQ multiplex PCR, lists solely in-frame clones and lacks some. V and J calls plus clone size are reproduced from that table; the DNA served to infer D and trimming. The data hold 500,000 to 600,000 clones, with 85% to 90% observed a single time. What was sequenced was peripheral blood. The V gene is TRBV11-2, the J gene TRBJ1-2; D uncertain. The source is a woman between 50 and 59 years old with COVID-19, enrolled during active disease. The CDR3 bases are TGTGCCAGCAGCCCTAATTATGGCTACACCTTC. It translates to CASSPNYGYTF.